Sequencing of this T cell receptor beta chain was carried out in a study of cytomegalovirus exposure and HLA in healthy donors. A remark on this clone: Its antigen is still unknown.

Germline CDR1 SGHKS, CDR2 YYEKEE (reference sequence). This CDR3 contains 13 residues. V shed 1 base and J shed 7 bases, with 9 bases lying between them. Study-wide findings and caveats: The sole available immune exposure information was CMV serostatus.

The PCR had 60 Vbeta and 13 Jbeta primers. Measured with immunoSEQ multiplex PCR; TCRdb has only the in-frame clones, and not every one. The repertoire holds about 99,000 clones, with over 65% as singletons. Material for sequencing was PBMCs. The TCR sequence derives from a man aged 40-50 years in good health and CMV-seronegative. The chain uses TRBV5-5 and TRBJ1-5; D is uncertain. The CDR3 loop reads CASSLSLEQPQHF. CDR3 nucleotides: TGTGCCAGCAGCTTGTCGCTGGAGCAGCCCCAGCATTTT.